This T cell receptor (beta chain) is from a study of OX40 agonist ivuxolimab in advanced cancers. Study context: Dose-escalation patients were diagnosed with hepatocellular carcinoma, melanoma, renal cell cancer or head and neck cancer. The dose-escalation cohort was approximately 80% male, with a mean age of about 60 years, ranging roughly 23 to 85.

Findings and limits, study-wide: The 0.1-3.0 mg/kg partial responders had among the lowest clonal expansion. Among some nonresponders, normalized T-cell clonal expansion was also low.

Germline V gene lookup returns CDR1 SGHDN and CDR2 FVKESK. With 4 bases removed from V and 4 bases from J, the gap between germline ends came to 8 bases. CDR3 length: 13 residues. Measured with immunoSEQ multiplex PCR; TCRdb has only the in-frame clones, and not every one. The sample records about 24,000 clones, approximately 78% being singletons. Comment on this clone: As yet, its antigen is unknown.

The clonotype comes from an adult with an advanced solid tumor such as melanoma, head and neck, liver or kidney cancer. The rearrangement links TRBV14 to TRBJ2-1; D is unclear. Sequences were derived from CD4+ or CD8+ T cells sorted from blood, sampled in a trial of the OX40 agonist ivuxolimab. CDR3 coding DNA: TGTGCCAGCAGCCCCCTTATGTACAATGAGCAGTTCTTC. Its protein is CASSPLMYNEQFF.